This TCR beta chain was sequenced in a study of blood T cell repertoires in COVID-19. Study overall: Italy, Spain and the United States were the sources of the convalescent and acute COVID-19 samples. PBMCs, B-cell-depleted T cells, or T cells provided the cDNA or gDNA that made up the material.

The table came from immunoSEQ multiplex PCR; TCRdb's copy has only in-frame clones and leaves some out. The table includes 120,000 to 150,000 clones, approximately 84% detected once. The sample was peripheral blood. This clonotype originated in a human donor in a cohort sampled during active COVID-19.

CDR3 bases: TGTGCCAGCAGCCAAGCTGGGGGAGGATTGAACACTGAAGCTTTCTTT. Protein: CASSQAGGGLNTEAFF. This chain links TRBV3-1 (or the pseudogene TRBV3-2) with TRBJ1-1; possible D gene TRBD1, 5 bases. The CDR3 contains 16 residues. Per germline, CDR1 LGHDT and CDR2 YNNKEL (reference sequence). V was shortened by 1 base and J by 0 bases, with 12 bases between the two germline ends.